This TCR beta chain was captured by sequencing in a study of blood T cell repertoires in COVID-19. Study-wide context: The study drew acute and convalescent COVID-19 samples from the United States, Italy and Spain.

Living in roughly 25 US areas, the participants were between 18 and 89 years of age. Trimming took off 7 bases at V and 4 bases at J, with 16 bases between the two ends. Germline CDR1 SQVTM, CDR2 ANQGSEA. The CDR3 is 13 residues long. This clone was observed a single time. In the original analysis: Reference gene primer amplification gave nucleated cell count estimates. Sequenced by immunoSEQ multiplex PCR; TCRdb stores in-frame clones only, minus some. The V and J calls and clone size were taken over from that table, and D and trimming were inferred from the DNA. The sample lists 200,000 to 250,000 clones; approximately 80% were seen once.

Specimen: PBMCs or T cells enriched from blood (not recorded which). This clonotype originated in a woman aged 40 to 50 with acute COVID-19. This chain uses TRBV29-1 with TRBJ2-5; D is perhaps TRBD2 (6 bases). The DNA of the CDR3 is TGCAGCGCACTGGGGCGGGACTCAGAGACCCAGTACTTC. This gives the protein CSALGRDSETQYF.